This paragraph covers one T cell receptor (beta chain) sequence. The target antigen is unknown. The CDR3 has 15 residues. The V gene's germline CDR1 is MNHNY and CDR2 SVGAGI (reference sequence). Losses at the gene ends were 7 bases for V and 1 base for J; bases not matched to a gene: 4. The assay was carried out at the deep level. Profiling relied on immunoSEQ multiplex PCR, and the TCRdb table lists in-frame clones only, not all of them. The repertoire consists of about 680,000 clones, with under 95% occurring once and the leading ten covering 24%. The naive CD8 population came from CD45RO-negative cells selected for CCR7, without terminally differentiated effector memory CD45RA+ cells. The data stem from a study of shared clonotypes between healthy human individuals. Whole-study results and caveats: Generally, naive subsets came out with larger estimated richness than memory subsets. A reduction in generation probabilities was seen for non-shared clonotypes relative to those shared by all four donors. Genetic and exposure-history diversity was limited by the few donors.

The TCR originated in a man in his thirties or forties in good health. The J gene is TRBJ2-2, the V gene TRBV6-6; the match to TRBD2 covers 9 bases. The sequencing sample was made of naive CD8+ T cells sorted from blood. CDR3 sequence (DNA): TGTGCCAGCACCAGGACTAGCGTGAACACCGGGGAGCTGTTTTTT. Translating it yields CASTRTSVNTGELFF.